This T cell receptor beta chain is from a study of T-cell reconstitution after alpha-beta-depleted transplantation in children. TCRbeta library preparation incorporated unique molecular identifiers. TCRdb analysed the PCR reads with MiXCR anew, one entry per CDR3 protein. The data hold 540,000 or so distinct CDR3 sequences, with under 25% observed a single time. In regard to this clonotype: No antigen is known for it.

Study-level points and caveats: T-cell counts and diversity at one year post-transplant came mainly from newly produced T cells. Certain patients had high TCRbeta diversity at day 60, and it came from recipient T cells and thymic progenitors that survived.

Germline V CDR1 and CDR2: SGHRS, YFSETQ. The CDR3 length is 16 residues. Trimming cost V 0 bases and J 2 bases, with 11 bases left between them. The V call is TRBV5-1, the J call TRBJ2-2, with D perhaps TRBD1 (5 bases). This TCR was recovered from a boy younger than two who had a stem cell transplant for acute myeloid leukemia, so the T cells may come from the graft donor. The sample consisted of PBMCs, mostly from graft donor cells, taken 360 days after TCRalphabeta/CD19-depleted stem cell transplant. The CDR3 DNA follows: TGCGCCAGCAGCTTGGTTGGGCAGGGAAACACCGGGGAGCTGTTTTTT. It codes for CASSLVGQGNTGELFF.